This T cell receptor beta chain was found in a study of human T cells and chemical hapten exposure. Study-level information: Scalp application of diphenylcyclopropenone was performed weekly in patients across the entire roughly 23-week study.

This clonotype has more than one count but fewer than ten. Germline loops: CDR1 LGHDT, CDR2 YNNKEL (reference sequence). This CDR3 contains 14 residues. The trim removed 4 bases at V and 9 bases at J, leaving 12 bases unmatched. Time point specified: patch test 2, 6 weeks after DPC sensitization. Sample treatment: therapeutic diphenylcyclopropenone sensitization with weekly scalp DPC. In every case, blood was obtained before the patch test was applied. One entry per CDR3 protein results from TCRdb running MiXCR on the RACE reads. Of about 78,000 distinct CDR3 sequences in the sample, 8.5% were seen once.

The sample in question was whole blood, obtained in connection with sensitization to the hapten diphenylcyclopropenone (DPC). The V gene is TRBV3-1, the J gene TRBJ2-7; 7 nucleotides agree with TRBD2. The receptor was isolated from a woman aged 50 to 60 with alopecia areata. Some clones in this sample may be carry-over from other donors' samples. CDR3 protein: CASSPAGGVEGQYF. The CDR3 DNA is TGTGCCAGCAGCCCAGCTGGGGGGGTCGAAGGGCAGTACTTC.